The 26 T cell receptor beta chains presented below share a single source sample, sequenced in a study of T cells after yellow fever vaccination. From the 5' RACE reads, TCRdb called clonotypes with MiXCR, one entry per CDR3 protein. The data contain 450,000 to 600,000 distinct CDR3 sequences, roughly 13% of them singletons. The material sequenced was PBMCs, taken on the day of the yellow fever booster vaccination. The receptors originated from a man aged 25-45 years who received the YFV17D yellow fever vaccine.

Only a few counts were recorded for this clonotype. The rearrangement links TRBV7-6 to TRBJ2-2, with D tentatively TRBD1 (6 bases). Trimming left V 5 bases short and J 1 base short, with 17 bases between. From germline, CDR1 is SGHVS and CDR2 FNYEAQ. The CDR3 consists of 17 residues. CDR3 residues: CASSASWTALNTGELFF. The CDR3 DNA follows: TGTGCCAGCAGCGCCTCTTGGACAGCCCTGAACACCGGGGAGCTGTTTTTT.

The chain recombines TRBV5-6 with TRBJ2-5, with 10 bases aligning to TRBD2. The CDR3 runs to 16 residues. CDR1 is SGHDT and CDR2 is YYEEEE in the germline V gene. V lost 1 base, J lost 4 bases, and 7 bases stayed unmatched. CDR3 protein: CASSLWIAGGTETQYF. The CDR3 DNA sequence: TGTGCCAGCAGCTTGTGGATAGCGGGAGGTACAGAGACCCAGTACTTC.

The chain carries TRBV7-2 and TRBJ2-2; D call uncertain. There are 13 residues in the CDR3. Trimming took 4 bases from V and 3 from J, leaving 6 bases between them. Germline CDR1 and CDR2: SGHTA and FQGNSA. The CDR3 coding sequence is TGTGCCAGCAGCTCCCATCACACCGGGGAGCTGTTTTTT. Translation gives CASSSHHTGELFF.

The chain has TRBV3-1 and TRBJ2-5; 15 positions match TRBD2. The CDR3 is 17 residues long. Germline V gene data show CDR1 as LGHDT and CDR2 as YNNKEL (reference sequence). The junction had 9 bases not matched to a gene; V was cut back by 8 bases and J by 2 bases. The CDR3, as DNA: TGTGCCAGCGGCAGGACTAGCGGGAGGGCCCTACAAGAGACCCAGTACTTC. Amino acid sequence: CASGRTSGRALQETQYF.

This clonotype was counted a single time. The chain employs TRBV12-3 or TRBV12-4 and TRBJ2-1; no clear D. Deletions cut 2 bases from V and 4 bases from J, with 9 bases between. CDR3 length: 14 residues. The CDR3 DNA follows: TGTGCCAGCAGTTTAAGGACCCGGTACAATGAGCAGTTCTTC. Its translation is CASSLRTRYNEQFF.

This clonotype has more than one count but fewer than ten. CDR3: CATSREAGRGLVQFF. The CDR3 DNA follows: TGTGCCACCAGCAGAGAGGCGGGGAGGGGGTTGGTGCAGTTCTTC. This chain uses TRBV15 with TRBJ2-1; a possible D gene is TRBD2 (7 bases). The CDR3 totals 15 residues. V was shortened by 0 bases and J by 12 bases, with 18 bases between the two germline ends. Germline V gene lookup returns CDR1 LNHNV and CDR2 YYDKDF (reference sequence).

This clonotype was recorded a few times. CDR3 sequence (DNA): TGTGCCAGCACCGCCAATTACGGGACCCGAGATGGCAATGAGCAGTTCTTC. It codes for CASTANYGTRDGNEQFF. The chain employs TRBV28 and TRBJ2-1; possibly TRBD1 or TRBD2 for D (5 bases each). Germline V gene sequence: CDR1 MDHEN, CDR2 SYDVKM. The CDR3 sequence is 17 residues long. V was shortened by 7 bases and J by 6 bases, with 25 bases between the two germline ends.

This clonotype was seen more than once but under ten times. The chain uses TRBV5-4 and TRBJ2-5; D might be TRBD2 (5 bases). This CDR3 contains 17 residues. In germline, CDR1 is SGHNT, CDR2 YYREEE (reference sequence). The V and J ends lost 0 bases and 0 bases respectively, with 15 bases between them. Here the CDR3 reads CASSLGTPRGNQETQYF. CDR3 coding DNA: TGTGCCAGCAGCTTGGGGACTCCCAGAGGAAACCAAGAGACCCAGTACTTC. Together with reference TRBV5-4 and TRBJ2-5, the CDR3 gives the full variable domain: ETGVTQSPTHLIKTRGQQVTLRCSSQSGHNTVSWYQQALGQGPQFIFQYYREEENGRGNFPPRFSGLQFPNYSSELNVNALELDDSALYLCASSLGTPRGNQETQYFGPGTRLLVL.

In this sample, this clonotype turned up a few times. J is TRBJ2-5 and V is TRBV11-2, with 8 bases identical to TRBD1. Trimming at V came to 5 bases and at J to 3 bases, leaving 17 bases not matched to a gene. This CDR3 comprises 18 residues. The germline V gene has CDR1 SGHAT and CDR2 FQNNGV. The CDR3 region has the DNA TGTGCCAGCAGCCAAGCCATCCCTCCGGACAGGGAGGAAGAGACCCAGTACTTC. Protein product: CASSQAIPPDREEETQYF.

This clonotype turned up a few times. CDR3 coding DNA: TGCAGTGCTAGACAGGGGTCGTATTCCTACGAGCAGTACTTC. Its translation: CSARQGSYSYEQYF. The gene calls are TRBV20-1 and TRBJ2-7; the D gene is possibly TRBD1 (6 bases). The CDR3 covers 14 residues. The V and J ends lost 2 bases and 1 base respectively, with 12 bases between them. Germline V lookup: CDR1 DFQATT, CDR2 SNEGSKA (reference sequence).

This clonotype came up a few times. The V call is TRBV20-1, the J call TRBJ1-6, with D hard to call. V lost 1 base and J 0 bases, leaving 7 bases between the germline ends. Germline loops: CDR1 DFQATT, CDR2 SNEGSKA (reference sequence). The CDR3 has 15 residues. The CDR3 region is CSARVGVSYNSPLHF. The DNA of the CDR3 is TGCAGTGCTAGAGTCGGGGTCTCCTATAATTCACCCCTCCACTTT.

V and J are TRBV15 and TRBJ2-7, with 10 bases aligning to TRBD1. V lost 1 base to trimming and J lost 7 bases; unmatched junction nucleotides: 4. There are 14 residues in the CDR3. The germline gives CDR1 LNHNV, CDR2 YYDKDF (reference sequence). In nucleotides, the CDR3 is TGTGCCACCAGCAGAGCCGGGACAGGGGTTGAGCAGTACTTC. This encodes CATSRAGTGVEQYF.

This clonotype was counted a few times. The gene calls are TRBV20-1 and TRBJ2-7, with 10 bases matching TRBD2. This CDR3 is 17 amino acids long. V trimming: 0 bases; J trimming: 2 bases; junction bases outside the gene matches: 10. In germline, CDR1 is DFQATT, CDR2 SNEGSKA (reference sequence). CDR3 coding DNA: TGCAGTGCTAGAGACCTAGCGGGAGAGGGGGGTCCCTACGAGCAGTACTTC. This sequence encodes CSARDLAGEGGPYEQYF.

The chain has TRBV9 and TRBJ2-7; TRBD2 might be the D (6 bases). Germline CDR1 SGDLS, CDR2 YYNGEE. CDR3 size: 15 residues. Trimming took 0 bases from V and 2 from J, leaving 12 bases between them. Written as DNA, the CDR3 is TGTGCCAGCAGCGTAGGTGGCGGGACCGCCTACGAGCAGTACTTC. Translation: CASSVGGGTAYEQYF.

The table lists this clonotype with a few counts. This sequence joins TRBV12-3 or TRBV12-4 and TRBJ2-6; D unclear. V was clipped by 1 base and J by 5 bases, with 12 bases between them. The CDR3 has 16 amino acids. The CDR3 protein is CASSLDRYIRANVLTF. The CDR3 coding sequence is TGTGCCAGCAGTTTAGATCGGTACATTAGGGCCAACGTCCTGACTTTC.

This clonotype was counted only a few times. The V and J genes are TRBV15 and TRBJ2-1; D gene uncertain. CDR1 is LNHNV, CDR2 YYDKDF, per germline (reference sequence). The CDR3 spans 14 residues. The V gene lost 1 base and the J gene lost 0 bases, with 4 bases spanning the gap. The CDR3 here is CATSRGASYNEQFF. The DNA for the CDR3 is TGTGCCACCAGCAGAGGGGCCTCCTACAATGAGCAGTTCTTC.

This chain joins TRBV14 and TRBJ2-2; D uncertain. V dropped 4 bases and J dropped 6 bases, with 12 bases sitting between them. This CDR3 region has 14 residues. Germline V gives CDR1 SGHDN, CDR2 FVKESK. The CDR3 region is CASSPTAGSGELFF. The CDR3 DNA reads TGTGCCAGCAGCCCCACCGCTGGGTCCGGGGAGCTGTTTTTT.

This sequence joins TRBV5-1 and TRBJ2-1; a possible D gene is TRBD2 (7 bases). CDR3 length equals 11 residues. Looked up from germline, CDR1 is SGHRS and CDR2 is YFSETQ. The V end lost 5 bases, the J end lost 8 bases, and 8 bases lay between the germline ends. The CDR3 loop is CASRGGDEQFF. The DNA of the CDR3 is TGCGCCAGCAGAGGGGGGGATGAGCAGTTCTTC.

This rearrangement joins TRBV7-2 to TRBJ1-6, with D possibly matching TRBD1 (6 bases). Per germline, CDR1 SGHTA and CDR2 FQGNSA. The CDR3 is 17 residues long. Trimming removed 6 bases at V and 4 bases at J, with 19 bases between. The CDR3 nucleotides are TGTGCCAGCAGTTGGGGGCGAGACCGTAATTATAATTCACCCCTCCACTTT. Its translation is CASSWGRDRNYNSPLHF.

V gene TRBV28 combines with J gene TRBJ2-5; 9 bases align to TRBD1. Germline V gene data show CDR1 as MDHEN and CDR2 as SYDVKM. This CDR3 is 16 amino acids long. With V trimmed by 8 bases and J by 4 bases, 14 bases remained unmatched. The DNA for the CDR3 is TGTGCCAGCCGAATCTTGGGACAGGGTCGACCAGAGACCCAGTACTTC. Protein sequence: CASRILGQGRPETQYF.

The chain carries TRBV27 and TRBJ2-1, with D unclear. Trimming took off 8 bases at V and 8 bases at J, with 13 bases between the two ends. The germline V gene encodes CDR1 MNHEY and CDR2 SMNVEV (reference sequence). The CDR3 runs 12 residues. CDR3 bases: TGTGCCAGCTGGAGAGGCTGGGATGAGCAGTTCTTC. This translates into CASWRGWDEQFF.

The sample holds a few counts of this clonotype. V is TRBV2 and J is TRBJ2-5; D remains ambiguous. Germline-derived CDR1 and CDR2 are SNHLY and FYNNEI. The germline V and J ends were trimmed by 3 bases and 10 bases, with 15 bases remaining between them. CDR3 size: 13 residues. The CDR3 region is CASSEYTTGDQYF. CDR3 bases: TGTGCCAGCAGTGAGTACACGACCGGAGACCAGTACTTC.

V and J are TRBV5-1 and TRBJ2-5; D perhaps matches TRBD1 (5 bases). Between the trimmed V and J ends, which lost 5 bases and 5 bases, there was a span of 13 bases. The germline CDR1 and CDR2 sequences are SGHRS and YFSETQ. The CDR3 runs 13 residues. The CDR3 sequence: CASRARGAETQYF. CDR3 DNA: TGCGCCAGCAGGGCTAGGGGCGCTGAGACCCAGTACTTC.

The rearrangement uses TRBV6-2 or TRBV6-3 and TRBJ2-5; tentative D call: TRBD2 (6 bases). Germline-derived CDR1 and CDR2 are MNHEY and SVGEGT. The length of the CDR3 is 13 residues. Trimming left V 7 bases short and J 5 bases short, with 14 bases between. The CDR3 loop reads CASNVYGSETQYF. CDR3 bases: TGTGCCAGCAATGTTTACGGGAGTGAGACCCAGTACTTC.

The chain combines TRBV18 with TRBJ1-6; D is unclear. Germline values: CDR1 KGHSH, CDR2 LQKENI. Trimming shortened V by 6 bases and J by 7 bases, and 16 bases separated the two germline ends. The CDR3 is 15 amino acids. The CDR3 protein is CASSSGTPPNSPLHF. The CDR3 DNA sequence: TGTGCCAGCTCTTCCGGCACCCCTCCGAATTCACCCCTCCACTTT.

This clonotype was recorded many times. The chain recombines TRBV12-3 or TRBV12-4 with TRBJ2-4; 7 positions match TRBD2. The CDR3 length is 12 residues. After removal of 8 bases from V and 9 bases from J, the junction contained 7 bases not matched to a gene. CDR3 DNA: TGTGCCAGCGGGGGGGGAAAGGCCATTCAGTACTTC. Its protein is CASGGGKAIQYF.